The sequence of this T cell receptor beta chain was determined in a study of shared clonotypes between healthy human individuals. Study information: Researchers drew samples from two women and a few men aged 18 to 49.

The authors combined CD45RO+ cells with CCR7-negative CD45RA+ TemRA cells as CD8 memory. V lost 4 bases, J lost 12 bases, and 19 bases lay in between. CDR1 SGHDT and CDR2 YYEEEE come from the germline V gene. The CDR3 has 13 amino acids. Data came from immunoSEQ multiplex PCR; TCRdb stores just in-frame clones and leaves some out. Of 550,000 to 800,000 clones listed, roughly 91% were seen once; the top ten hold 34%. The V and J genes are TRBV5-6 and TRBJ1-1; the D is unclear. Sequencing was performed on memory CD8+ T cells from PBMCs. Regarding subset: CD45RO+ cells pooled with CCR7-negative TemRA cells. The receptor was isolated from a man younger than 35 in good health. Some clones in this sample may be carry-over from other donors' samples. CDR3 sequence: CASSLEGGPSPFF. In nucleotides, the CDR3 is TGTGCCAGCAGCCTGGAAGGTGGCCCAAGTCCTTTCTTT.